This T cell receptor (beta chain) was identified in a study of T cells after yellow fever vaccination. Broader study findings: Abundant bulk-population clonotypes could contaminate the FACS-sorted repertoires.

Via MiXCR, TCRdb re-called the 5' RACE reads, giving one row per CDR3 protein. The sample shows around 180,000 distinct CDR3 sequences, approximately 6.2% of them seen only once. Notes on this clonotype: The antigen is not known.

The sequence derives from a man aged 18 to 35 who received the YFV17D yellow fever vaccine. The sequencing used CD4+ T cells sorted from PBMCs, collected on the day of the first yellow fever vaccination.

The chain's CDR3 is CASRPPGGHQPQHF. DNA of the CDR3: TGTGCCAGCAGACCCCCGGGGGGACATCAGCCCCAGCATTTT. J is TRBJ1-5 and V is TRBV6-2 or TRBV6-3; the D gene is possibly TRBD1 (5 bases). Germline V gives CDR1 MNHEY, CDR2 SVGEGT. Trimming shortened V by 6 bases and J by 5 bases, and 14 bases separated the two germline ends. The CDR3 covers 14 residues.